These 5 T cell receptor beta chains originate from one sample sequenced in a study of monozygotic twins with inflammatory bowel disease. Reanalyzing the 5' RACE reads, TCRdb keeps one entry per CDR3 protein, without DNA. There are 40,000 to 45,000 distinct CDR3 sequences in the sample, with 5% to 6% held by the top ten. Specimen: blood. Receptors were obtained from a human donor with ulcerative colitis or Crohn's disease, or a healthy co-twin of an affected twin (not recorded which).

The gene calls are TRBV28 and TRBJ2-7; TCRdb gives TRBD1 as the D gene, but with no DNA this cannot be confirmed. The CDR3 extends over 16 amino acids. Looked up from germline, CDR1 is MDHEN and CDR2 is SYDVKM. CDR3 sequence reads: CASSESGTGIGYEQYF. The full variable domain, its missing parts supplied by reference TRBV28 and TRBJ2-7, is DVKVTQSSRYLVKRTGEKVFLECVQDMDHENMFWYRQDPGLGLRLIYFSYDVKMKEKGDIPEGYSVSREKKERFSLILESASTNQTSMYLCASSESGTGIGYEQYFGPGTRLTVT.

CDR3 in amino acids: CASSLASGQSYEQYF. V usage is TRBV7-2 and J usage is TRBJ2-7; the TCRdb call, TRBD1, lacks DNA for checking. The germline CDR1 and CDR2 sequences are SGHTA and FQGNSA. The CDR3 has 15 amino acids.

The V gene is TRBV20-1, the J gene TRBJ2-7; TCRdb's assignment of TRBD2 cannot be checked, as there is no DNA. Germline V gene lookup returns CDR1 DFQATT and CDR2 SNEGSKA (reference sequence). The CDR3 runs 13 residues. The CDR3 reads CSAGTSGRYEQYF.

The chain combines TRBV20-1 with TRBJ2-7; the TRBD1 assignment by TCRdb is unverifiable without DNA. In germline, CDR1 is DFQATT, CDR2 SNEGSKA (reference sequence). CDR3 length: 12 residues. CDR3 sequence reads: CSAWDRPYEQYF.

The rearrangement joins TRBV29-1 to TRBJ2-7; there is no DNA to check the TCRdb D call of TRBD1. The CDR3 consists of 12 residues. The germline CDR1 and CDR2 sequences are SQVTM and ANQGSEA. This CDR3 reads CSVERGVSEQYF.